Sequencing of this T cell receptor beta chain was carried out in a study of blood T cell repertoires in COVID-19. Study background: COVID-19 samples, acute and convalescent, were from the United States, Italy and Spain.

J gave up 0 bases and V 0 bases, and 7 bases lay outside the gene matches. Looked up from germline, CDR1 is SGHRS and CDR2 is YFSETQ. CDR3 size: 17 residues. The repertoire was sequenced with immunoSEQ multiplex PCR; TCRdb's copy has only in-frame clones and lacks some. The sample gives 300,000 to 350,000 clones, over 75% of which show up once; around 6.8% is in the top ten. This TCR was sampled from a woman aged 30 to 39 with COVID-19, enrolled during active disease. J is TRBJ1-1 and V is TRBV5-1, with 8 positions matching TRBD1. The sequenced material came from peripheral blood. CDR3 residues: CASSLERSRGLNTEAFF. CDR3 DNA: TGCGCCAGCAGCTTGGAGCGATCCAGGGGGCTGAACACTGAAGCTTTCTTT.